Listed below are T cell receptor beta chains from one sample, sequenced in a study of post-analysis software for immune sequencing data. TCRdb used MiXCR to reprocess the PCR reads, holding one entry per CDR3 protein. The repertoire holds about 560,000 distinct CDR3 sequences, with about 44% as singletons. Sequencing used blood. These receptors were taken from a girl aged 5-17 years with multiple sclerosis. The CDR3 runs from the conserved cysteine through the conserved F or W. The D gene is left open where the match is weak. Expanded clones are given a class, and other clones once, few, many or no size at all.

CDR3 DNA: TGCAGTGCTAGGGCGTATGGCTACACCTTC; CDR3 protein: CSARAYGYTF; D gene: .; J gene: TRBJ1-2; clone size: .; V gene: TRBV20-1
CDR3 DNA: TGCAGTGCTAGATGGGATGGCTACACCTTC; CDR3 protein: CSARWDGYTF; D gene: .; J gene: TRBJ1-2; clone size: .; V gene: TRBV20-1
CDR3 DNA: TGTGCCAGCAGTTACTGGACTAGCGGGAGGGTTAACGCAGATACGCAGTATTTT; CDR3 protein: CASSYWTSGRVNADTQYF; D gene: TRBD2; J gene: TRBJ2-3; clone size: few; V gene: TRBV6-5
CDR3 DNA: TGTGCCATCAGTGAGCGAACAGGGTTAACTCACGAGCAGTACTTC; CDR3 protein: CAISERTGLTHEQYF; D gene: .; J gene: TRBJ2-7; clone size: few; V gene: TRBV10-3
CDR3 DNA: TGCAGCGTTAGCCTACTAGTCCCCCACGAGCAGTACTTC; CDR3 protein: CSVSLLVPHEQYF; D gene: .; J gene: TRBJ2-7; clone size: .; V gene: TRBV29-1
CDR3 DNA: TGCGCCAGCAGCCAAGACAGGGCTGGCGAGCAGTACTTC; CDR3 protein: CASSQDRAGEQYF; D gene: .; J gene: TRBJ2-7; clone size: .; V gene: TRBV4-1
CDR3 DNA: TGTGCCAGCAGTTTAGCGAGTGCCAGCACAGATACGCAGTATTTT; CDR3 protein: CASSLASASTDTQYF; D gene: .; J gene: TRBJ2-3; clone size: few; V gene: TRBV12-3/TRBV12-4
CDR3 DNA: TGCGCCAGCAGCCGAGATCAGGGGTACGAGCAGTTCTTC; CDR3 protein: CASSRDQGYEQFF; D gene: .; J gene: TRBJ2-1; clone size: .; V gene: TRBV4-1
CDR3 DNA: TGCGCCAGCAGCCAACCGACAGGGGCGTCAAACTATGGCTACACCTTC; CDR3 protein: CASSQPTGASNYGYTF; D gene: TRBD1; J gene: TRBJ1-2; clone size: .; V gene: TRBV4-1
CDR3 DNA: TGCGCCAGCAGCTTGGTAATCGGGACAGATACGCAGTATTTT; CDR3 protein: CASSLVIGTDTQYF; D gene: .; J gene: TRBJ2-3; clone size: .; V gene: TRBV5-1
CDR3 DNA: TGCAGCGTTGCGGGAAGGACCCAAGAGACCCAGTACTTC; CDR3 protein: CSVAGRTQETQYF; D gene: .; J gene: TRBJ2-5; clone size: few; V gene: TRBV29-1
CDR3 DNA: TGTGCCAGCAGTTTGACGAAGGGTTCCGGGCAAGAGACCCAGTACTTC; CDR3 protein: CASSLTKGSGQETQYF; D gene: .; J gene: TRBJ2-5; clone size: .; V gene: TRBV12-3/TRBV12-4
CDR3 DNA: TGTGCCAGCAGCGCGGGACACCTATCCTACGAGCAGTACTTC; CDR3 protein: CASSAGHLSYEQYF; D gene: .; J gene: TRBJ2-7; clone size: few; V gene: TRBV9
CDR3 DNA: TGCGCCAGCAGCTCGACTAGCGGACTCTACGAGCAGTACTTC; CDR3 protein: CASSSTSGLYEQYF; D gene: TRBD2; J gene: TRBJ2-7; clone size: .; V gene: TRBV5-1